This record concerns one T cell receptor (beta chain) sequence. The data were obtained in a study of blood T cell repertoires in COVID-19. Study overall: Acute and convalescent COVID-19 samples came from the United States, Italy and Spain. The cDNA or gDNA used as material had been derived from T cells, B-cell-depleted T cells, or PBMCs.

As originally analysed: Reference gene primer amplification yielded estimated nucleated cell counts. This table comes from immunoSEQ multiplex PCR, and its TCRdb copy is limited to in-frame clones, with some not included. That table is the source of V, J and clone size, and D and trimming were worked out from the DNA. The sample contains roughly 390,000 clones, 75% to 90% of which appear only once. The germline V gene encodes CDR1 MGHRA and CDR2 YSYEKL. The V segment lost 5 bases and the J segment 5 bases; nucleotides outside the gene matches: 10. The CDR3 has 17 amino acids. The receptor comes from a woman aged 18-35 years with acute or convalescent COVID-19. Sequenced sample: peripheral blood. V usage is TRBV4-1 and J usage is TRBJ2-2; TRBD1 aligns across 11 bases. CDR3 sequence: CASSKPSGQGGTGELFF. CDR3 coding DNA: TGCGCCAGCAGCAAGCCCTCGGGACAGGGGGGTACCGGGGAGCTGTTTTTT.